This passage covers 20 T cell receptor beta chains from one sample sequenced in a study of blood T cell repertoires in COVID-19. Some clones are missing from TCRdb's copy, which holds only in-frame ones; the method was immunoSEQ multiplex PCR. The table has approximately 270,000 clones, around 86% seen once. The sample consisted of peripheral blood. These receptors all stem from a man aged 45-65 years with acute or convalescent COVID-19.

CDR3 DNA: TGTGCCAGCAGCTTAAACTCCCCGTTGCTACCGGATACGCAGTATTTT. Protein: CASSLNSPLLPDTQYF. The V and J genes are TRBV7-3 and TRBJ2-3, with D hard to call. This CDR3 has 16 amino acids. V lost 1 base to trimming and J lost 6 bases, with 17 bases between them. CDR1 and CDR2 from the germline V gene are SGHTA and FQGTGA.

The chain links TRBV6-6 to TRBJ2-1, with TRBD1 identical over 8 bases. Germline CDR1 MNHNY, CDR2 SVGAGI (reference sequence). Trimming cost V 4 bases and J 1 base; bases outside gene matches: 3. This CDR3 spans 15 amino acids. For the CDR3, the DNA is TGTGCCAGCAGTTCGGACAGGGATTCCTACAATGAGCAGTTCTTC. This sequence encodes CASSSDRDSYNEQFF.

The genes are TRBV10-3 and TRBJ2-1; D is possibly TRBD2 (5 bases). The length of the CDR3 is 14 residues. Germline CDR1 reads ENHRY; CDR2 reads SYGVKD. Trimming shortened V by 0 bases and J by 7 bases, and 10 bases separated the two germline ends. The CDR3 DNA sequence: TGTGCCATCAGTGAGTCAGGAGGAATTAATGAGCAGTTCTTC. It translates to CAISESGGINEQFF.

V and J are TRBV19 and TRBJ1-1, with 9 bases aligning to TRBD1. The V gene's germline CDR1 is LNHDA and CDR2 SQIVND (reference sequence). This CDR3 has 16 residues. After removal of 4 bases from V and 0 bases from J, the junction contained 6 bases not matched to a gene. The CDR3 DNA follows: TGTGCCAGTAGTAGCGGGACAGGGTACATGAACACTGAAGCTTTCTTT. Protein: CASSSGTGYMNTEAFF.

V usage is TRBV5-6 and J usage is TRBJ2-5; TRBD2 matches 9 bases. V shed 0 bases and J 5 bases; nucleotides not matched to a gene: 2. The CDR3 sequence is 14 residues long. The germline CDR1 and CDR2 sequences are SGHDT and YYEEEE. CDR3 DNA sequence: TGTGCCAGCAGCTTGGTTAGCGGGGGTGAGACCCAGTACTTC. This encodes CASSLVSGGETQYF.

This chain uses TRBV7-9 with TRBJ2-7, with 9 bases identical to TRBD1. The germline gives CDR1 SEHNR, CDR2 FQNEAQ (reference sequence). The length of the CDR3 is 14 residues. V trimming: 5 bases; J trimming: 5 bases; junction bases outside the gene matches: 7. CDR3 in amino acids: CASSHRDRAHEQYF. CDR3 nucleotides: TGTGCCAGCAGCCACCGGGACAGGGCCCACGAGCAGTACTTC.

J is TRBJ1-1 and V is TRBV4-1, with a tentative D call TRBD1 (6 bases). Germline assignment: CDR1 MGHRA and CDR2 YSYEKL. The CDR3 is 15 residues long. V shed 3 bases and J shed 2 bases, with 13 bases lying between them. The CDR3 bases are TGCGCCAGCAGCCAGGGGATACAGGGAAACACTGAAGCTTTCTTT. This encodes CASSQGIQGNTEAFF.

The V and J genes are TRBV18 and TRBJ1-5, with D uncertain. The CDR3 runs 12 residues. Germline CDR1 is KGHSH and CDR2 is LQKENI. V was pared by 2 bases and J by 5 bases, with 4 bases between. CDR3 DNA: TGTGCCAGCTCACCAGGGCATCAGCCCCAGCATTTT. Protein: CASSPGHQPQHF.

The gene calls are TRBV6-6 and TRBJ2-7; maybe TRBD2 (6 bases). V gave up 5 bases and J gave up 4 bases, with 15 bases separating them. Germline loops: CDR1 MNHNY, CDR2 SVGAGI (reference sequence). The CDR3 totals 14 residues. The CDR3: CASSAYGGRYEQYF. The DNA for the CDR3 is TGTGCCAGCAGTGCCTACGGGGGTCGGTACGAGCAGTACTTC.

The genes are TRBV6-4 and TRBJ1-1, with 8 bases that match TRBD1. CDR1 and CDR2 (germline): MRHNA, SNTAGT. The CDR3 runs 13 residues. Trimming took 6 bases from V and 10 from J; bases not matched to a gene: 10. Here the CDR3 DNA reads TGTGCCAGCAGCGCCCAACTTGGACAGGGAGCTTTCTTT. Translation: CASSAQLGQGAFF.

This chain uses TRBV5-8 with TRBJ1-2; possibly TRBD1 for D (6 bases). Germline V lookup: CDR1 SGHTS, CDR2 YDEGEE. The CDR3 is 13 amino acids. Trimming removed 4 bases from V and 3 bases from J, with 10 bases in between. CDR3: CASSATGYYGYTF. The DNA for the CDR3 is TGTGCCAGCAGCGCCACAGGGTACTATGGCTACACCTTC. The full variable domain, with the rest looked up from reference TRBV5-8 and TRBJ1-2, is EAGVTQSPTHLIKTRGQQATLRCSPISGHTSVYWYQQALGLGLQFLLWYDEGEERNRGNFPPRFSGRQFPNYSSELNVNALELEDSALYLCASSATGYYGYTFGSGTRLTVV.

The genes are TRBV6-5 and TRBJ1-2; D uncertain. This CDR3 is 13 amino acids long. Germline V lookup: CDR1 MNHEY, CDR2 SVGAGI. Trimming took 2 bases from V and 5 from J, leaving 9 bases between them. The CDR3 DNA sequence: TGTGCCAGCAGTTACGAGGGTTTGTATGGCTACACCTTC. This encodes CASSYEGLYGYTF.

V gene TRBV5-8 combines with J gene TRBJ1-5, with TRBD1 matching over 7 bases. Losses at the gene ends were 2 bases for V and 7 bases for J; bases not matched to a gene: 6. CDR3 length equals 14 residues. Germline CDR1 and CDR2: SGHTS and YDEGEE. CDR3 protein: CASSLRQGQQPQHF. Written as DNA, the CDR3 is TGTGCCAGCAGCTTAAGACAGGGACAACAGCCCCAGCATTTT.

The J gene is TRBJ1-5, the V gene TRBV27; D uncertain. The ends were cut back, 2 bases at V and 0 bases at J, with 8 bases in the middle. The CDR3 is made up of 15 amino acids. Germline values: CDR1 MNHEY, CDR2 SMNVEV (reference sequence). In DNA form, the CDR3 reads TGTGCCAGCAGTTTACACGGGTATAGCAATCAGCCCCAGCATTTT. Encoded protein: CASSLHGYSNQPQHF.

The CDR3, as DNA: TGCAGTGCAACCAGGGCGGATGAGCAGTTCTTC. Its translation: CSATRADEQFF. The rearrangement joins TRBV20-1 to TRBJ2-1; D might be TRBD1 (5 bases). The V end was cut by 6 bases, the J end by 8 bases, with 11 bases between. Germline lookup yields CDR1 DFQATT and CDR2 SNEGSKA (reference sequence). This CDR3 has 11 amino acids.

This CDR3 reads CASRLTGDGYTF. The CDR3 DNA sequence: TGCGCCAGCAGATTGACAGGGGATGGCTACACCTTC. The V gene is TRBV5-1, the J gene TRBJ1-2, with TRBD1 identical over 8 bases. The CDR3 runs 12 residues. Germline trimming cut 5 bases from V and 6 bases from J; bases unmatched to any gene: 3. CDR1 and CDR2 (germline): SGHRS, YFSETQ.

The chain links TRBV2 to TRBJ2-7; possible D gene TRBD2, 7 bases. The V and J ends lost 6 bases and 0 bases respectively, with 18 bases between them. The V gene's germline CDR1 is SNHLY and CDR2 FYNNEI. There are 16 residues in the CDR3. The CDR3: CASRKGGRGSSYEQYF. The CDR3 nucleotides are TGTGCCAGCAGAAAAGGGGGGCGGGGGAGCTCCTACGAGCAGTACTTC.

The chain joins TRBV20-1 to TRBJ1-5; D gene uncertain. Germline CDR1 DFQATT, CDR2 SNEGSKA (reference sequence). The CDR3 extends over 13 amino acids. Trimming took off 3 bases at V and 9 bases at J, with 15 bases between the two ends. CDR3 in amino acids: CSASLATSRPQHF. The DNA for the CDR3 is TGCAGTGCTAGTTTGGCCACCAGTCGGCCCCAGCATTTT.

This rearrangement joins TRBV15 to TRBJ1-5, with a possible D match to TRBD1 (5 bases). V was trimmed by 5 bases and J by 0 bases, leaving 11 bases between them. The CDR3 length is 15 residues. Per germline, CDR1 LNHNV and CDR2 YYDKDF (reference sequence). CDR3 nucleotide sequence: TGTGCCACCAGCTTCCAGGGTTATAGCAATCAGCCCCAGCATTTT. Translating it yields CATSFQGYSNQPQHF.

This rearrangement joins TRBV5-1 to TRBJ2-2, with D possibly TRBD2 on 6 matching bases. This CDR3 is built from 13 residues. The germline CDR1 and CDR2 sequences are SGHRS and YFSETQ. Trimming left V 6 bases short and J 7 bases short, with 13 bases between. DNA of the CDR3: TGCGCCAGCACCGACTGGGGGGACGGGGAGCTGTTTTTT. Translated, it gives CASTDWGDGELFF.